A single sample is the source of the 20 T cell receptor beta chains below, sequenced in a study of T cell repertoires in cytomegalovirus infection. MiXCR, applied by TCRdb to the reads, yields one record per CDR3 protein. Among 500,000 to 600,000 distinct CDR3 sequences listed, 15% to 20% were seen once. Sequences were obtained from CD8+ T cells from PBMCs. These receptors were obtained from a human donor in good health (CMV status not recorded). Some clones in this sample may be carry-over from other donors' samples.

This clonotype showed up just a few times. This chain connects TRBV6-2 or TRBV6-3 to TRBJ2-7; D is perhaps TRBD1 or TRBD2 (5 bases each). In germline, CDR1 is MNHEY, CDR2 SVGEGT. Trimming cost V 0 bases and J 1 base, with 10 bases left between them. The CDR3 runs 15 residues. CDR3 bases: TGTGCCAGCAGTTACTCGTGGGACCGGTCCTACGAGCAGTACTTC. It codes for CASSYSWDRSYEQYF.

This clonotype showed up just a few times. CDR3 DNA sequence: TGTGCCAGCAGCCCAATGGGGCAGGTTCAGTACTTC. Its protein is CASSPMGQVQYF. The chain links TRBV14 to TRBJ2-7; TRBD1 might be the D (5 bases). Trimming stripped 4 bases from V and 10 bases from J, with 14 bases between. Germline lookup yields CDR1 SGHDN and CDR2 FVKESK. CDR3 length: 12 amino acids.

This clonotype appeared a few times. This chain joins TRBV28 and TRBJ2-6; TRBD1 is a possible D gene (5 bases). V was cut by 5 bases and J by 2 bases, with 19 bases left in between. The CDR3 totals 18 residues. Germline V gene lookup returns CDR1 MDHEN and CDR2 SYDVKM. CDR3 DNA: TGTGCCAGCAGTCCCAACAGGTACCTCCCTACTGGGGCCAACGTCCTGACTTTC. Translating gives CASSPNRYLPTGANVLTF. The complete variable domain, with remaining parts taken from reference TRBV28 and TRBJ2-6, reads DVKVTQSSRYLVKRTGEKVFLECVQDMDHENMFWYRQDPGLGLRLIYFSYDVKMKEKGDIPEGYSVSREKKERFSLILESASTNQTSMYLCASSPNRYLPTGANVLTFGAGSRLTVL.

This clonotype was detected ten times or more. The chain couples TRBV19 to TRBJ1-5, with 9 bases fitting TRBD1. Trimming at V came to 5 bases and at J to 2 bases, leaving 1 base not matched to a gene. Germline lookup yields CDR1 LNHDA and CDR2 SQIVND (reference sequence). The CDR3 consists of 14 residues. The CDR3 loop reads CASSWDRGNQPQHF. DNA of the CDR3: TGTGCCAGTAGTTGGGACAGGGGCAATCAGCCCCAGCATTTT.

About this clonotype: The CDR3 does not close with the conserved phenylalanine or tryptophan, likely indicating a read error. The chain links TRBV4-2 to TRBJ2-7; 13 positions agree with TRBD2. Germline V CDR1 and CDR2: LGHNA, YNFKEQ. The length of the CDR3 is 16 residues. Trimming removed 3 bases from V and 2 bases from J; junction bases left unmatched: 4. CDR3 residues: CASSQDTSGGAYEQYL. The CDR3 DNA sequence: TGTGCCAGCAGCCAGGACACTAGCGGGGGGGCCTACGAGCAGTACTTA.

Notes on this clonotype: This could be a read error, since a much larger clone is one nucleotide away. J is TRBJ2-1 and V is TRBV10-3; D might be TRBD2 (5 bases). Germline CDR1 and CDR2: ENHRY and SYGVKD. The CDR3 is 15 residues long. V gave up 8 bases and J gave up 1 base, with 15 bases separating them. This CDR3 reads CAIGSSVRSYNEQFF. The CDR3 DNA is TGTGCCATCGGGAGTAGCGTGAGATCCTACAATGAGCAGTTCTTC.

This clonotype was seen at least ten times. The chain is built from TRBV11-1 and TRBJ2-1; D is ambiguous. This CDR3 region has 13 residues. Germline V gene sequence: CDR1 SGHAT, CDR2 FQDESV (reference sequence). V lost 5 bases and J 4 bases, leaving 9 bases between the germline ends. CDR3 in amino acids: CASSPMNYNEQFF. The CDR3 bases are TGTGCCAGCAGCCCAATGAATTACAATGAGCAGTTCTTC.

This clonotype was seen a handful of times. V is TRBV20-1 and J is TRBJ1-5; no clear D. In germline, CDR1 is DFQATT, CDR2 SNEGSKA (reference sequence). The CDR3 runs 13 residues. The V end lost 7 bases, the J end lost 5 bases, and 15 bases lay between the germline ends. The CDR3 DNA reads TGCAGTGAACCCCAGAGGCTTTATCAGCCCCAGCATTTT. This gives the protein CSEPQRLYQPQHF.

This clonotype was counted many times. The chain has TRBV12-3 or TRBV12-4 and TRBJ2-1; 10 positions agree with TRBD2. The junction had 7 bases not matched to a gene; V was cut back by 2 bases and J by 9 bases. The CDR3 runs 15 residues. CDR3 sequence (DNA): TGTGCCAGCAGTTTATCTAGCGGGAGCTGGGCTGAGCAGTTCTTC. This translates into CASSLSSGSWAEQFF.

In its sample, this clonotype was seen a few times. The gene calls are TRBV11-3 and TRBJ2-1; weak D call: TRBD1 (5 bases). The V gene lost 7 bases and the J gene lost 8 bases, with 21 bases spanning the gap. Germline lookup yields CDR1 SGHNT and CDR2 YENEEA. CDR3 length equals 15 residues. The chain's CDR3 is CASIAVPKGLDEQFF. The DNA for the CDR3 is TGTGCCAGCATCGCTGTACCAAAGGGGCTCGATGAGCAGTTCTTC.

This clonotype was counted only a few times. The chain links TRBV18 to TRBJ2-2; D call uncertain. From germline, CDR1 is KGHSH and CDR2 LQKENI. V was shortened by 3 bases and J by 3 bases, with 20 bases between the two germline ends. The CDR3 totals 18 residues. For the CDR3, the DNA is TGTGCCAGCTCACCGCCGGAGCAGCGCTATAACCACACCGGGGAGCTGTTTTTT. Amino acid sequence: CASSPPEQRYNHTGELFF.

V usage is TRBV6-6 and J usage is TRBJ2-7; D is uncertain. The CDR3 has 14 amino acids. V was pared by 7 bases and J by 3 bases, with 16 bases between. Germline assignment: CDR1 MNHNY and CDR2 SVGAGI (reference sequence). The CDR3, as DNA: TGTGCCAGCAAATCCACGGGCGGAATCTACGAGCAGTACTTC. Amino acids: CASKSTGGIYEQYF.

Comment on this clonotype: Compared with germline, one end of the junction differs, possibly owing to a read error. This sequence joins TRBV6-2 or TRBV6-3 and TRBJ2-1; TRBD2 is a possible D gene (5 bases). CDR1 is MNHEY and CDR2 is SVGEGT in the germline V gene. There are 12 residues in the CDR3. This CDR3 is CASSYNGLTHDF. The CDR3 DNA reads as TGTGCCAGCAGTTATAACGGACTCACTCATGACTTC.

This clonotype has just a few counts. V gene TRBV6-4 combines with J gene TRBJ1-5, with D possibly TRBD1 on 5 matching bases. The CDR3 runs to 18 residues. V gave up 6 bases and J gave up 1 base, with 22 bases separating them. Per germline, CDR1 MRHNA and CDR2 SNTAGT. The CDR3 region is CASSRTLTEAGSNQPQHF. CDR3 sequence (DNA): TGTGCCAGCAGCCGGACCTTGACAGAAGCGGGCAGCAATCAGCCCCAGCATTTT.

This clonotype was observed a few times. The V call is TRBV4-1, the J call TRBJ2-5; 7 positions match TRBD2. Germline assignment: CDR1 MGHRA and CDR2 YSYEKL. Trimming cost V 4 bases and J 2 bases; bases outside gene matches: 16. This CDR3 region has 18 residues. The CDR3 nucleotides are TGCGCCAGCAGCCTTCTCACCGGGCCTAGCGGTACTCAAGAGACCCAGTACTTC. It is translated as CASSLLTGPSGTQETQYF.

This clonotype has at least ten counts. The rearrangement joins TRBV7-8 to TRBJ2-3, with D uncertain. This CDR3 has 12 amino acids. Germline V CDR1 and CDR2: SGHVS, FQNEAQ. V lost 1 base and J lost 11, with 10 bases in between. CDR3 sequence reads: CASSLDSEEQYF. CDR3 nucleotides: TGTGCCAGCAGCTTAGACAGTGAGGAGCAGTATTTT.

There are many counts of this clonotype. The gene calls are TRBV7-9 and TRBJ1-4; the D gene is possibly TRBD1 (5 bases). The CDR3 totals 15 residues. V was cut by 5 bases and J by 4 bases, with 14 bases left in between. The germline gives CDR1 SEHNR, CDR2 FQNEAQ (reference sequence). The CDR3 loop reads CASSERDGFNEKLFF. CDR3 coding DNA: TGTGCCAGCAGCGAACGGGACGGATTTAATGAAAAACTGTTTTTT.

The chain is built from TRBV27 and TRBJ1-4; 8 bases agree with TRBD1. Germline CDR1 and CDR2: MNHEY and SMNVEV (reference sequence). The CDR3 consists of 13 residues. V lost 2 bases to trimming and J lost 16 bases; unmatched junction nucleotides: 9. The CDR3 sequence is CASSLRGGTGWFF. As DNA, the CDR3 is TGTGCCAGCAGTTTAAGAGGGGGGACAGGTTGGTTTTTT.

This clonotype appeared many times. V and J are TRBV7-8 and TRBJ2-5; 7 bases are shared with TRBD1. The junction had 5 bases not matched to a gene; V was cut back by 5 bases and J by 2 bases. The germline gives CDR1 SGHVS, CDR2 FQNEAQ. This CDR3 contains 14 residues. The DNA for the CDR3 is TGTGCCAGCAGCATCGGGACAGATCAAGAGACCCAGTACTTC. Protein: CASSIGTDQETQYF.

For the CDR3, the DNA is TGCGCCAGCAGCTTGACTAGCGGGGGGACCCCAAAAGAGACCCAGTACTTC. Translation gives CASSLTSGGTPKETQYF. The V gene is TRBV5-1, the J gene TRBJ2-5; 12 positions match TRBD2. V trimming: 1 base; J trimming: 3 bases; junction bases outside the gene matches: 7. CDR3 size: 17 residues. CDR1 SGHRS and CDR2 YFSETQ come from the germline V gene.